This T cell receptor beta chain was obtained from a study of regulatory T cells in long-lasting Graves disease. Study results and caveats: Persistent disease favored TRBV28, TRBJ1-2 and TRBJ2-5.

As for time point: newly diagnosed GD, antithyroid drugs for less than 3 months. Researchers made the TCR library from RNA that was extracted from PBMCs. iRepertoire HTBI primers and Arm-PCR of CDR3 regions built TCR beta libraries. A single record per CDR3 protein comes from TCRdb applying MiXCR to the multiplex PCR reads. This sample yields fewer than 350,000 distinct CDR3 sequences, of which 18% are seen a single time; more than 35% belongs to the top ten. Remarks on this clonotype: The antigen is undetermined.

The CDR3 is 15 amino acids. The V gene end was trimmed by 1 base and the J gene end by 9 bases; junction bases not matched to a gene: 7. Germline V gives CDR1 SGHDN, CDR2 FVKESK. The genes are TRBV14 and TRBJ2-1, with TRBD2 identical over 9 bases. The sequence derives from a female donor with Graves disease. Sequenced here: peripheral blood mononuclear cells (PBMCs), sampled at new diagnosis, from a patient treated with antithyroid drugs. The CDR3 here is CASSQGGGRAAEQFF. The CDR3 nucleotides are TGTGCCAGCAGCCAAGGTGGCGGGAGGGCCGCTGAGCAGTTCTTC.